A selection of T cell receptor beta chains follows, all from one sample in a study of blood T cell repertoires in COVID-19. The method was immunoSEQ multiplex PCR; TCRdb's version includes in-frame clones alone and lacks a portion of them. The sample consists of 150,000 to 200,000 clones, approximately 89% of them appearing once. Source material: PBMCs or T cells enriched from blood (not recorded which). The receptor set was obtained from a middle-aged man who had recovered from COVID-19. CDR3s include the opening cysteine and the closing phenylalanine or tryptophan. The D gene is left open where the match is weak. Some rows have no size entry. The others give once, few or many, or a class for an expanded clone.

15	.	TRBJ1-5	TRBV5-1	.	TGCGCCAGCAGGGGGGCTCCCTCCAGCAATCAGCCCCAGCATTTT	CASRGAPSSNQPQHF
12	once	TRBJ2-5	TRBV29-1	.	TGCAGCGTTTACGGGGTGGAAGAGACCCAGTACTTC	CSVYGVEETQYF
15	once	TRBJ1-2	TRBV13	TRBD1	TGTGCCAGCAGCCTAAGACAGGGAGCTAACTATGGCTACACCTTC	CASSLRQGANYGYTF
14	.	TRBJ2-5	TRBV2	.	TGTGCCAGCAGCGATACGGGTCGGCGGGAGACCCAGTACTTC	CASSDTGRRETQYF
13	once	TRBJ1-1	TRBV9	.	TGTGCCAGCAGCGTAGTGGCAGGGGCTGAAGCTTTCTTT	CASSVVAGAEAFF
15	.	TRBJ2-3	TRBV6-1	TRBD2	TGTGCCAGCAGTGAAGGCGGGGGGGCCACAGATACGCAGTATTTT	CASSEGGGATDTQYF
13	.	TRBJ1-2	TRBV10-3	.	TGTGCCATCAGTTCGCCCCTCACAGGCGGCTACACCTTC	CAISSPLTGGYTF
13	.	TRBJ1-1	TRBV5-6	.	TGTGCCAGCAGCAGGGGACAGAACACTGAAGCTTTCTTT	CASSRGQNTEAFF
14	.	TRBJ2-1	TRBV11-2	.	TGTGCCAGCAGCTTAGGGTCCAGCGGAGATGAGCAGTTCTTC	CASSLGSSGDEQFF
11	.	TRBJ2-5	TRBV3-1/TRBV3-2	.	TGTGCCAGCAGCCTACTAGAGACCCAGTACTTC	CASSLLETQYF
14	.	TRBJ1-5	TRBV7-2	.	TGTGCCAGCAGACCTGGGGTGGGAGGCCAGCCCCAGCATTTT	CASRPGVGGQPQHF
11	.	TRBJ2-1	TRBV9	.	TGTGCCAGCAGCGCCAGGAATGAGCAGTTCTTC	CASSARNEQFF
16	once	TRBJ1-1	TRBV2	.	TGTGCCAGCAGTGAACCTAGAGGCAGGGGGAACACTGAAGCTTTCTTT	CASSEPRGRGNTEAFF
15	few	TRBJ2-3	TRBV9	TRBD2	TGTGCCAGCAGCCTATTAGCGGGGGAACAAGATACGCAGTATTTT	CASSLLAGEQDTQYF
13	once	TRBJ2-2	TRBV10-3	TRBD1	TGTGCCAACCGGGACAGGGAGCCCGGGGAGCTGTTTTTT	CANRDREPGELFF
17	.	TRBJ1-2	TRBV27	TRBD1	TGTGCCAGCAGTCCGATGACGGGACAGAATAGTTATTATGGCTACACCTTC	CASSPMTGQNSYYGYTF
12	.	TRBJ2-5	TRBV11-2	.	TGTGCCAGCAGCTCAGTATCAGAGACCCAGTACTTC	CASSSVSETQYF
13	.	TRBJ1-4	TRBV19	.	TGTGCCAGTAGAGGGGTGATAAATGAAAAACTGTTTTTT	CASRGVINEKLFF
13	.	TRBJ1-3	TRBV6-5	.	TGTGCCACCTTCCGGGGGGCTGGAAACACCATATATTTT	CATFRGAGNTIYF
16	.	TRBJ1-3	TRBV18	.	TGTGCCAGCTCACCACTCGACAGTCTCTCTGGAAACACCATATATTTT	CASSPLDSLSGNTIYF
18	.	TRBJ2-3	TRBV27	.	TGTGCCAGCAGTTCTTGGAAGGGCGGCGGAGGGGGCACAGATACGCAGTATTTT	CASSSWKGGGGGTDTQYF
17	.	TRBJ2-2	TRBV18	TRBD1	TGTGCCAGCTCACCTCCGAAGGGACAGCCGAACACCGGGGAGCTGTTTTTT	CASSPPKGQPNTGELFF
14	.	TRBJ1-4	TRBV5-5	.	TGTGCCAGCAGTTCGTCGGGACTTCCAGGAAAACTGTTTTTT	CASSSSGLPGKLFF
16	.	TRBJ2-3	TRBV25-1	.	TGTGCCAGCAGTGAAGGGTGGGGCCAGGGAGGCAATACGCAGTATTTT	CASSEGWGQGGNTQYF
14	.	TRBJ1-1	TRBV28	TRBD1	TGTGCCAGCAGGGAAACAGGGGTGGGGACTGAAGCTTTCTTT	CASRETGVGTEAFF
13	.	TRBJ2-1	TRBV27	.	TGTGCCAGCAAGAAGAGCCGCAGGGGTGAGCAGTTCTTC	CASKKSRRGEQFF
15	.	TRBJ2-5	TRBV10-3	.	TGTGCCATCAGTGAACGGAGGGGTGGTCAAGAGACCCAGTACTTC	CAISERRGGQETQYF
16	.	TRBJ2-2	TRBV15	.	TGTGCCACCAGCAGAGATCGGGGACTGAGCCCCGGGGAGCTGTTTTTT	CATSRDRGLSPGELFF
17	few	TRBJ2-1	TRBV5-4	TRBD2	TGTGCCAGCAGCTATTGGAGGGTGAGCGGGAACTACAATGAGCAGTTCTTC	CASSYWRVSGNYNEQFF
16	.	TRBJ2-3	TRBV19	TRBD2	TGTGCCAGTAGTACGGGTAGCGGGAGGGCCGTAGATACGCAGTATTTT	CASSTGSGRAVDTQYF
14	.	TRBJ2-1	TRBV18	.	TGTGCCAGCTCACCAGACTTCTCCTACAATGAGCAGTTCTTC	CASSPDFSYNEQFF
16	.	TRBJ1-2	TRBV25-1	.	TGTGCCAGCAGTGAATTTTCAGGGATCGGTAGCTATGGCTACACCTTC	CASSEFSGIGSYGYTF
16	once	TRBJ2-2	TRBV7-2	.	TGTGCCAGCAGCTTAGTTGGTGGGGGGGCCACCGGGGAGCTGTTTTTT	CASSLVGGGATGELFF
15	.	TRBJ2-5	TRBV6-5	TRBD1	TGTGCCAGCAGTTCCTTCCGGGACAGGCAAGAGACCCAGTACTTC	CASSSFRDRQETQYF
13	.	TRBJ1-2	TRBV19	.	TGTGCCAGCCGTTGGGGGGTTAACTATGGCTACACCTTC	CASRWGVNYGYTF
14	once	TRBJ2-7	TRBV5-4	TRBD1	TGTGCCAGCAGTTTCGACAGGGGGCAGGGCGAGCAGTACTTC	CASSFDRGQGEQYF
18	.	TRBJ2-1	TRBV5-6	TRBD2	TGTGCCAGCAGCTTCGGTGGGACTAGCGGCCTCTCCTACAATGAGCAGTTCTTC	CASSFGGTSGLSYNEQFF
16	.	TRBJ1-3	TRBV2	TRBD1	TGTGCCAGCAAGGACAGGGGGCTATCGAGGGGAAACACCATATATTTT	CASKDRGLSRGNTIYF
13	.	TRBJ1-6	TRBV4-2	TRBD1	TGTGCCAGCAGCCGCACAGGGGACTCACCCCTCCACTTT	CASSRTGDSPLHF
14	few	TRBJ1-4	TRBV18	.	TGTGCCAGCTCACCAGGGGCCACTAATGAAAAACTGTTTTTT	CASSPGATNEKLFF
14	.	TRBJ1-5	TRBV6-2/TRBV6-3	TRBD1	TGTGCCAGCAGTAGGACAGGGGCAAATCAGCCCCAGCATTTT	CASSRTGANQPQHF
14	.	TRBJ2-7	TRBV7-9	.	TGTGCCAGCAGCTTAGCTCTGATGGGGGCCGAGCAGTACTTC	CASSLALMGAEQYF
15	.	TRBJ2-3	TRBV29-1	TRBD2	TGCAGCGTCTTCGGCGGGAGTGTGAGCGCAGATACGCAGTATTTT	CSVFGGSVSADTQYF
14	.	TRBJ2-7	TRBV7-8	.	TGTGCCAGCAGCTTAGGAGGGGGATCCTACGAGCAGTACTTC	CASSLGGGSYEQYF
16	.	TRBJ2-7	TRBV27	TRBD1	TGTGCCAGCAGTTCTCCCAGACAGGGGTCCTCCTACGAGCAGTACTTC	CASSSPRQGSSYEQYF
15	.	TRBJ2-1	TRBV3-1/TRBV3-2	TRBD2	TGTGCCAGCAGCCAAAGGTCCGGGAGGGGGGATGAGCAGTTCTTC	CASSQRSGRGDEQFF
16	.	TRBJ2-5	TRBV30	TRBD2	TGTGCCTGGAGTGTATCGGCTAGCGGGCCCGGGGAGACCCAGTACTTC	CAWSVSASGPGETQYF
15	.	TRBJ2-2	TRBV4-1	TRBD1	TGCGCCAGCAGTTGGGGACAGGGGATCACCGGGGAGCTGTTTTTT	CASSWGQGITGELFF
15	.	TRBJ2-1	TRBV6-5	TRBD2	TGTGCCAGCAGTTACGCTGCGGGAGGGGCCAATGAGCAGTTCTTC	CASSYAAGGANEQFF
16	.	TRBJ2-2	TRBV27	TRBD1	TGTGCCAGCAGCTCCCGGACAGGGAAAAACACCGGGGAGCTGTTTTTT	CASSSRTGKNTGELFF
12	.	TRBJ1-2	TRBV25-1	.	TGTGCCAGCAGTGGGGGGGGCTATGGCTACACCTTC	CASSGGGYGYTF
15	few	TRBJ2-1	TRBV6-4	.	TGTGCCAGCAGTGTGGGGGCCCTCTCCTACAATGAGCAGTTCTTC	CASSVGALSYNEQFF
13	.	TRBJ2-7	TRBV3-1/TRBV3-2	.	TGTGCCAGCAGCCAAGGGGGGGGCCGGGAGCAGTACTTC	CASSQGGGREQYF
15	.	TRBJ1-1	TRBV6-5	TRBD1	TGTGCCAGCAGCCATGGACAGGTTGAAAACACTGAAGCTTTCTTT	CASSHGQVENTEAFF
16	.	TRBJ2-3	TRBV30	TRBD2	TGTGCCTGGAGTGGTCAGCGGGGGGGTCGCACAGATACGCAGTATTTT	CAWSGQRGGRTDTQYF
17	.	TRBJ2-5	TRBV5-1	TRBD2	TGCGCCAGCAGCACACGGCTTACTAGCGGGACGGGTGAGACCCAGTACTTC	CASSTRLTSGTGETQYF
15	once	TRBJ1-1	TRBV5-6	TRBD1	TGTGCCAGCAGCGTCCAGGGACAGCGGAACACTGAAGCTTTCTTT	CASSVQGQRNTEAFF
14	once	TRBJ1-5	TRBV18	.	TGTGCCAGCTCCCCCGCCGAGACTCTCCAGCCCCAGCATTTT	CASSPAETLQPQHF
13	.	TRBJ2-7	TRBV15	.	TGTGCCACCAGCAGAGCGGGAGTGTACGAGCAGTACTTC	CATSRAGVYEQYF